The 28 T cell receptor beta chains reported below all come from one sample, sequenced in a study of CD8 T cells in ankylosing spondylitis. Study outcomes and limitations: What seemed typical of ankylosing spondylitis blood was a TCR beta motif built from 7 or 8 highly homologous variants.

No antigens are known for them. TCRdb re-called the 5' RACE reads through MiXCR, storing one row per CDR3 protein. The sample comprises 400,000 or so distinct CDR3 sequences, approximately 26% of which are singletons, and roughly 0.8% rests with the top ten. Sequences were obtained from blood, either unsorted or a sorted T cell fraction (not recorded which). The receptors were sampled from a male donor with ankylosing spondylitis.

This chain joins TRBV12-3 or TRBV12-4 and TRBJ2-1, with 7 bases aligning to TRBD2. The CDR3 covers 13 residues. Unmatched junction bases numbered 8, after V lost 7 bases and J lost 8 bases. As DNA, the CDR3 is TGTGCCAGCACCCTCCCAGGGAGGGATGAGCAGTTCTTC. Translated: CASTLPGRDEQFF.

This clonotype has only a few counts. V is TRBV3-1 and J is TRBJ2-1; no firm D call. Germline CDR1 and CDR2: LGHDT and YNNKEL (reference sequence). V was pared by 5 bases and J by 0 bases, with 14 bases between. This CDR3 spans 16 amino acids. As DNA, the CDR3 is TGTGCCAGCAGCGAATTGGGCCTCGGCTCCTACAATGAGCAGTTCTTC. It yields the protein CASSELGLGSYNEQFF.

The chain joins TRBV11-1 to TRBJ2-1; 8 bases align to TRBD1. Losses at the gene ends were 5 bases for V and 7 bases for J; bases not matched to a gene: 1. Looked up from germline, CDR1 is SGHAT and CDR2 is FQDESV (reference sequence). CDR3 length: 12 amino acids. CDR3 in amino acids: CASSRTGNEQFF. DNA for the CDR3: TGTGCCAGCAGCCGGACAGGGAATGAGCAGTTCTTC. Full variable domain (remainder filled in from reference TRBV11-1 and TRBJ2-1): EAEVAQSPRYKITEKSQAVAFWCDPISGHATLYWYRQILGQGPELLVQFQDESVVDDSQLPKDRFSAERLKGVDSTLKIQPAELGDSAMYLCASSRTGNEQFFGPGTRLTVL.

V usage is TRBV24-1 and J usage is TRBJ1-5; the match to TRBD1 covers 8 bases. This CDR3 region has 14 residues. The germline V gene encodes CDR1 KGHDR and CDR2 SFDVKD. The J segment lost 3 bases and the V segment lost 6 bases, leaving 3 bases of the junction unmatched. The CDR3 reads CATSPGGFNQPQHF. CDR3 nucleotides: TGTGCCACCAGTCCAGGGGGCTTCAATCAGCCCCAGCATTTT.

The rearrangement uses TRBV4-2 and TRBJ2-3; D is ambiguous. The CDR3 totals 12 residues. V was trimmed by 1 base and J by 4 bases, leaving 3 bases between them. Germline V gene data show CDR1 as LGHNA and CDR2 as YNFKEQ. In DNA, the CDR3 is TGTGCCAGCAGCCAAGCCGCAGATACGCAGTATTTT. Translation gives CASSQAADTQYF.

This rearrangement joins TRBV12-3 or TRBV12-4 to TRBJ1-5; no clear D. The V gene lost 7 bases and the J gene lost 5 bases, with 12 bases spanning the gap. CDR3 size: 13 residues. Here the CDR3 DNA reads TGTGCCAGCAAACATCGCGGTGATCAGCCCCAGCATTTT. It translates to CASKHRGDQPQHF.

Concerning this clonotype itself: Compared with germline, one end of the junction differs, possibly owing to a read error. The genes are TRBV6-1 and TRBJ2-1; possible D gene TRBD1, 5 bases. In germline, CDR1 is MNHNS, CDR2 SASEGT. The CDR3 covers 13 residues. The CDR3 protein is CASSRTGPYNEQF. CDR3 nucleotides: TGTGCCAGCAGCAGAACAGGACCCTACAATGAGCAGTTC.

The chain has TRBV29-1 and TRBJ1-1; the D gene is possibly TRBD1 (6 bases). The length of the CDR3 is 13 residues. Germline CDR1 is SQVTM and CDR2 is ANQGSEA. V lost 2 bases and J 4 bases, leaving 11 bases between the germline ends. CDR3 protein: CSVEKQGFTEAFF. Written as DNA, the CDR3 is TGCAGCGTTGAAAAACAGGGCTTCACTGAAGCTTTCTTT.

For the CDR3, the DNA is TGTGCCAGCAGTTTATTGAGGGGGGAGCCCCAGCATTTT. Translating it yields CASSLLRGEPQHF. The chain combines TRBV12-3 or TRBV12-4 with TRBJ1-5; TRBD1 is a possible D gene (6 bases). CDR3 length: 13 amino acids. Trimming removed 2 bases at V and 8 bases at J, with 10 bases between.

The rearrangement uses TRBV20-1 and TRBJ2-3, with TRBD1 identical over 10 bases. The CDR3 is made up of 15 amino acids. V shed 3 bases, J shed 4 bases, and the junction held 7 bases outside the gene matches. Germline V gives CDR1 DFQATT, CDR2 SNEGSKA (reference sequence). CDR3 coding DNA: TGCAGTGCTAGTCGGCGACAGGGGGCGGCAGATACGCAGTATTTT. It translates to CSASRRQGAADTQYF.

J is TRBJ2-2 and V is TRBV9; D is uncertain. Germline loops: CDR1 SGDLS, CDR2 YYNGEE. V dropped 4 bases and J dropped 7 bases, with 14 bases sitting between them. The CDR3 covers 14 residues. This CDR3 reads CASSPSGDRGELFF. For the CDR3, the DNA is TGTGCCAGCAGCCCAAGTGGGGATCGCGGGGAGCTGTTTTTT.

DNA for the CDR3: TGTGCCAGCACCATGGGACTAGCGGGAGTTAAGGGTGAGCAGTTCTTC. Amino acid sequence: CASTMGLAGVKGEQFF. The chain employs TRBV6-1 and TRBJ2-1; TRBD2 matches at 14 bases. Germline CDR1 is MNHNS and CDR2 is SASEGT. V lost 7 bases to trimming and J lost 9 bases; unmatched junction nucleotides: 11. This CDR3 spans 16 amino acids.

The chain combines TRBV20-1 with TRBJ1-5, with 7 bases lining up with TRBD1. With V trimmed by 5 bases and J by 3 bases, 7 bases remained unmatched. CDR1 is DFQATT and CDR2 is SNEGSKA in the germline V gene (reference sequence). This CDR3 spans 14 amino acids. The CDR3 nucleotides are TGCAGTGCTGGGCCGACAGGGTTCAATCAGCCCCAGCATTTT. This translates into CSAGPTGFNQPQHF.

CDR3 region: CATSPQGNTDTQYF. Written as DNA, the CDR3 is TGTGCCACCAGTCCACAGGGGAACACAGATACGCAGTATTTT. The gene calls are TRBV24-1 and TRBJ2-3; TRBD1 agrees at 7 bases. The V gene end was trimmed by 6 bases and the J gene end by 2 bases; junction bases not matched to a gene: 4. Germline V lookup: CDR1 KGHDR, CDR2 SFDVKD. The CDR3 length is 14 residues.

CDR3 amino acids: CASSYFMGTTNEKLFF. The CDR3 DNA follows: TGTGCCAGCAGTTACTTTATGGGCACGACTAATGAAAAACTGTTTTTT. The rearrangement links TRBV6-5 to TRBJ1-4, with no clear D. Trimming removed 1 base at V and 2 bases at J, with 11 bases between. The CDR3 length is 16 residues. Germline lookup yields CDR1 MNHEY and CDR2 SVGAGI.

This chain uses TRBV7-2 with TRBJ2-7; D not certain. The germline V and J ends were trimmed by 1 base and 5 bases, with 9 bases remaining between them. CDR1 and CDR2 from the germline V gene are SGHTA and FQGNSA. CDR3 length: 13 amino acids. DNA of the CDR3: TGTGCCAGCAGCTTAGATATACTCAACGAGCAGTACTTC. Translating gives CASSLDILNEQYF.

In this sample, this clonotype turned up a few times. The V gene is TRBV11-2, the J gene TRBJ2-4; tentative D call: TRBD2 (6 bases). V shed 0 bases and J shed 0 bases, with 12 bases lying between them. The CDR3 totals 17 residues. Per germline, CDR1 SGHAT and CDR2 FQNNGV. The CDR3 coding sequence is TGTGCCAGCAGCTTAGACGGCGGGATTCTAGCCAAAAACATTCAGTACTTC. It is translated as CASSLDGGILAKNIQYF.

The chain combines TRBV5-1 with TRBJ2-4; perhaps TRBD2 as D (6 bases). Per the germline V gene, CDR1 is SGHRS and CDR2 is YFSETQ. The CDR3 is 12 residues long. Trimming shortened V by 2 bases and J by 14 bases, and 14 bases separated the two germline ends. In nucleotides, the CDR3 is TGCGCCAGCAGCTTAGACCTTGGAGGGGAGTACTTC. Encoded protein: CASSLDLGGEYF.

The chain employs TRBV3-1 and TRBJ2-1; D is possibly TRBD1 or TRBD2 (5 bases each). CDR1 and CDR2 (germline): LGHDT, YNNKEL (reference sequence). This CDR3 spans 18 amino acids. Trimming left V 6 bases short and J 0 bases short, with 21 bases between. CDR3 in DNA: TGTGCCAGCAGACCCCAAGGGGTCGTGGGGGTCTCCTACAATGAGCAGTTCTTC. Its translation is CASRPQGVVGVSYNEQFF.

This clonotype was detected a few times. V and J are TRBV4-2 and TRBJ1-4; TRBD1 matches at 9 bases. Germline values: CDR1 LGHNA, CDR2 YNFKEQ. V was pared by 0 bases and J by 8 bases, with 10 bases of the junction left unmatched. The CDR3 is 17 residues long. For the CDR3, the DNA is TGTGCCAGCAGCCAAGATCAGGGACAGGGTGTTAGAGAAAAACTGTTTTTT. This translates into CASSQDQGQGVREKLFF.

The V call is TRBV20-1, the J call TRBJ1-1, with 8 positions matching TRBD1. The CDR3 is made up of 12 amino acids. CDR1 and CDR2 (germline): DFQATT, SNEGSKA (reference sequence). V dropped 2 bases and J dropped 6; count of bases not matched to a gene: 2. CDR3 DNA: TGCAGTGCTAGACAGGACAGGGCTGAAGCTTTCTTT. It translates to CSARQDRAEAFF.

The chain recombines TRBV7-2 with TRBJ2-7, with 8 bases fitting TRBD2. V trimming: 3 bases; J trimming: 2 bases; junction bases outside the gene matches: 3. Germline CDR1 SGHTA, CDR2 FQGNSA. The CDR3 spans 14 residues. In DNA, the CDR3 is TGTGCCAGCAGCTTTAGCGGGGCGGCCTACGAGCAGTACTTC. It yields the protein CASSFSGAAYEQYF.

This chain connects TRBV11-2 to TRBJ2-2; TRBD1 matches at 7 bases. With V trimmed by 3 bases and J by 5 bases, 6 bases remained unmatched. Germline loops: CDR1 SGHAT, CDR2 FQNNGV. The CDR3 length is 15 residues. CDR3 region: CASSFEGAGTGELFF. The CDR3 nucleotides are TGTGCCAGCAGCTTCGAGGGGGCAGGGACCGGGGAGCTGTTTTTT.

This chain's CDR3 is CASSYGSGAVTEAFF. CDR3 nucleotide sequence: TGTGCCAGCAGTTACGGATCAGGGGCTGTCACTGAAGCTTTCTTT. The genes are TRBV12-3 or TRBV12-4 and TRBJ1-1, with D perhaps matching TRBD1 (6 bases). V lost 4 bases and J 4 bases, leaving 16 bases between the germline ends. The CDR3 covers 15 residues.

This clonotype was found many times. V usage is TRBV7-2 and J usage is TRBJ1-2, with D possibly being TRBD1 (5 bases). Germline CDR1 reads SGHTA; CDR2 reads FQGNSA. The CDR3 is made up of 15 amino acids. V gave up 3 bases and J gave up 2 bases, with 13 bases separating them. CDR3 sequence reads: CASSLSVGQNYGYTF. DNA of the CDR3: TGTGCCAGCAGCTTGTCTGTGGGGCAAAACTATGGCTACACCTTC.

This rearrangement joins TRBV7-8 to TRBJ2-3; possibly TRBD1 or TRBD2 for D (7 bases each). Trimming stripped 7 bases from V and 5 bases from J, with 16 bases between. From germline, CDR1 is SGHVS and CDR2 FQNEAQ. The CDR3 loop spans 14 amino acids. The DNA for the CDR3 is TGTGCCAGCACAGGGGGGGCGGGTGGAGATACGCAGTATTTT. Amino acids: CASTGGAGGDTQYF.

This clonotype was detected a few times. This rearrangement joins TRBV18 to TRBJ1-1, with D hard to call. CDR1 and CDR2 (germline): KGHSH, LQKENI. V was shortened by 4 bases and J by 1 base, with 7 bases between the two germline ends. CDR3 length: 13 residues. The CDR3, as DNA: TGTGCCAGCTCACAAAATGAGAACACTGAAGCTTTCTTT. Its protein product is CASSQNENTEAFF.

This clonotype was observed once. The gene calls are TRBV20-1 and TRBJ2-3; 9 nucleotides align to TRBD2. Trimming removed 1 base from V and 0 bases from J; junction bases left unmatched: 14. This CDR3 is 19 amino acids long. Germline values: CDR1 DFQATT, CDR2 SNEGSKA (reference sequence). CDR3 sequence: CSARGPGGRANLSTDTQYF. DNA for the CDR3: TGCAGTGCTAGAGGGCCCGGCGGGAGGGCCAACCTCAGCACAGATACGCAGTATTTT.